This T cell receptor beta chain was sequenced for a study of cytomegalovirus exposure and HLA in healthy donors. The overall study: The roughly 120 million unique TCR beta sequences, from 150 million to 200 million T cells, were found by an earlier analysis. Study observations and caveats: While the bulk of TCR sequences proved rare, some public TCRs turned up in many donors. With later analysis, a missense DCLRE1C variant became linked to TCR beta V- and J-gene trimming.

The V gene end was trimmed by 4 bases and the J gene end by 7 bases; junction bases not matched to a gene: 12. The CDR3 consists of 15 residues. Germline CDR1 is SQVTM and CDR2 is ANQGSEA. Primers: 60 Vbeta forward and 13 Jbeta reverse. TCRdb's copy holds only in-frame clones and misses some; the assay was immunoSEQ multiplex PCR. This table has around 200,000 clones, 65% to 80% appearing once. About this clone: Its matching antigen is unknown.

The chain recombines TRBV29-1 with TRBJ2-2; 7 bases align to TRBD1. The origin of this receptor is a man aged 25-45 years in good health and CMV-seropositive. Sequencing input: PBMCs. This chain's CDR3 is CSVGDGTAQGGELFF. The CDR3 DNA follows: TGCAGCGTTGGGGACGGGACAGCTCAGGGCGGGGAGCTGTTTTTT.